A selection of T cell receptor beta chains follows, all from one sample in a study. TCRdb recomputed calls from the 5' RACE reads with MiXCR, one row per CDR3 protein. Seen here are approximately 50,000 distinct CDR3 sequences, less than 25% observed once, and the top ten hold under 3.5%. What was sequenced was tumor-infiltrating Tregs sorted from the breast tumor. These receptors were collected from a female donor with breast cancer. Each CDR3 is given with its conserved first and last residue. A D gene is named only where the DNA matches it firmly. The listing skips clone size in some rows; elsewhere it reads once, few, many or a size class.

J gene | V gene | clone size | D gene | CDR3 DNA | CDR3 protein
TRBJ1-5 | TRBV5-3 | . | . | TGTGCCAGAAGCCCGTGGGGACATAGCAATCAGCCCCAGCATTTT | CARSPWGHSNQPQHF
TRBJ2-1 | TRBV9 | medium-sized | TRBD2 | TGTGCCAGCAGCGTAGGCCCAGCGGGAGTACGAAATGAGCAGTTCTTC | CASSVGPAGVRNEQFF
TRBJ2-7 | TRBV7-2 | many | . | TGTGCCAGCAGCTTTTATGAGAGCTCCTACGAGCAGTACTTC | CASSFYESSYEQYF
TRBJ2-2 | TRBV5-1 | . | TRBD1 | TGCGCCAGCAGCCCAAGCCTCGGGACAGGGAACACCGGGGAGCTGTTTTTT | CASSPSLGTGNTGELFF
TRBJ1-2 | TRBV27 | . | TRBD1 | TGTGCCAGCAGAGGGACAGCTCCAGCGGGCGGCTACACCTTC | CASRGTAPAGGYTF
TRBJ1-5 | TRBV6-1 | few | TRBD1 | TGTGCCAGCAGTGCTGGGACAGGGAAACAGCCCCAGCATTTT | CASSAGTGKQPQHF
TRBJ1-2 | TRBV28 | few | . | TGTGCCAGCATCCCGTCCATGAACTATGGCTACACCTTC | CASIPSMNYGYTF
TRBJ2-5 | TRBV5-5 | many | TRBD2 | TGTGCCAGCAGCTTGGCGCTAGCGGGAGCCCAAGAGACCCAGTACTTC | CASSLALAGAQETQYF
TRBJ2-2 | TRBV4-2 | . | . | TGTGCCAGCAGCCCCAGGCAGGGCCAAGTAGGGGTCGGGGAGCTGTTTTTT | CASSPRQGQVGVGELFF
TRBJ1-2 | TRBV5-1 | . | . | TGCGCCAGCAGCCCTCCTAAGGGGCAAGGCTATGGCTACACCTTC | CASSPPKGQGYGYTF
TRBJ2-2 | TRBV7-9 | many | . | TGTGCCAGCAGCTTACTTACAAAAAACACCGGGGAGCTGTTTTTT | CASSLLTKNTGELFF